These T cell receptor beta chains were read from a single sample in a study of TIL therapy for anti-PD-1-resistant metastatic lung cancer. Sequencing was performed with immunoSEQ multiplex PCR; in TCRdb, only in-frame clones are kept and a portion is missing. The data show 18,000 or so clones, 83% seen once. The input for sequencing was blood, taken at baseline. All receptors derive from a person aged 30 to 80 with non-small cell lung cancer. CDR3s include the opening cysteine and the closing phenylalanine or tryptophan. D genes are given only for firm matches. Not all rows give a size; the values are once, few, many and, for expanded clones, a class.

j_call: TRBJ2-7
clone_size: NA
v_call: TRBV6-5
d_call: TRBD1
cdr3_aa: CASSNRQGRSEQYF
cdr3_nt: TGTGCCAGCAGTAACAGACAGGGACGATCCGAGCAGTACTTC

j_call: TRBJ2-2
clone_size: NA
v_call: TRBV10-3
d_call: TRBD2
cdr3_aa: CAISAWTSGGLGNTGELFF
cdr3_nt: TGTGCCATCAGTGCCTGGACTAGCGGGGGCCTCGGGAACACCGGGGAGCTGTTTTTT

j_call: TRBJ2-3
clone_size: NA
v_call: TRBV7-6
d_call: TRBD2
cdr3_aa: CASSARGSGMEDTQYF
cdr3_nt: TGTGCCAGCAGCGCCCGAGGTAGCGGGATGGAAGATACGCAGTATTTT

j_call: TRBJ2-3
clone_size: few
v_call: TRBV9
d_call: NA
cdr3_aa: CASSVDEGVVTDTQYF
cdr3_nt: TGTGCCAGCAGCGTAGACGAGGGGGTAGTCACAGATACGCAGTATTTT

j_call: TRBJ1-3
clone_size: NA
v_call: TRBV4-2
d_call: NA
cdr3_aa: CASSQESVAGGNTIYF
cdr3_nt: TGTGCCAGCAGCCAAGAATCGGTGGCAGGTGGAAACACCATATATTTT

j_call: TRBJ2-3
clone_size: NA
v_call: TRBV7-2
d_call: NA
cdr3_aa: CASSLLIRDTQYF
cdr3_nt: TGTGCCAGCAGCCTACTCATTCGAGATACGCAGTATTTT

j_call: TRBJ1-2
clone_size: NA
v_call: TRBV6-6
d_call: TRBD1
cdr3_aa: CASSKRQGADYGYTF
cdr3_nt: TGTGCCAGCAGTAAGCGACAGGGGGCGGACTATGGCTACACCTTC

j_call: TRBJ1-5
clone_size: NA
v_call: TRBV19
d_call: NA
cdr3_aa: CASSIPGTGNQPQHF
cdr3_nt: TGTGCCAGTAGTATCCCCGGGACGGGCAATCAGCCCCAGCATTTT

j_call: TRBJ1-5
clone_size: NA
v_call: TRBV19
d_call: NA
cdr3_aa: CASRAQGYNQPQHF
cdr3_nt: TGTGCCAGTAGGGCCCAGGGATACAATCAGCCCCAGCATTTT

j_call: TRBJ2-2
clone_size: NA
v_call: TRBV15
d_call: NA
cdr3_aa: CATSRAQGELFF
cdr3_nt: TGTGCCACCAGCAGAGCTCAGGGGGAGCTGTTTTTT

j_call: TRBJ2-1
clone_size: NA
v_call: TRBV14
d_call: NA
cdr3_aa: CASSQYSGTYNEQFF
cdr3_nt: TGTGCCAGCAGCCAGTATAGCGGAACTTACAATGAGCAGTTCTTC

j_call: TRBJ1-1
clone_size: NA
v_call: TRBV11-1
d_call: TRBD1
cdr3_aa: CASSLGTGPEAFF
cdr3_nt: TGTGCCAGCAGCTTAGGGACAGGCCCCGAAGCTTTCTTT

j_call: TRBJ1-5
clone_size: NA
v_call: TRBV27
d_call: NA
cdr3_aa: CASSLEWSYSNQPQHF
cdr3_nt: TGTGCCAGCAGTTTGGAGTGGAGTTATAGCAATCAGCCCCAGCATTTT